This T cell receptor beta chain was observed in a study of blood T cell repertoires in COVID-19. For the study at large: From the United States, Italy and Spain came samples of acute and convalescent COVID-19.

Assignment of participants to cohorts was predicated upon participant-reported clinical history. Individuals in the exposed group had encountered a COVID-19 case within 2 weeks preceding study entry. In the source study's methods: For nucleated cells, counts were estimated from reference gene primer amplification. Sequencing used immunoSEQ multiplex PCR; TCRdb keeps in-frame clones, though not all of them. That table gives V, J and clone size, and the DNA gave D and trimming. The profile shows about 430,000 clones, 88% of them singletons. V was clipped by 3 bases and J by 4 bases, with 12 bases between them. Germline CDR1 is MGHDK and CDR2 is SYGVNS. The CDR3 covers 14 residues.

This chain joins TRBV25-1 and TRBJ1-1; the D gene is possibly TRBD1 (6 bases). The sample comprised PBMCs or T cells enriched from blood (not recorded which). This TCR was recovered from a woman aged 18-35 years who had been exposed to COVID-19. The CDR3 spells CASSEYREITEAFF. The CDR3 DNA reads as TGTGCCAGCAGTGAGTACAGGGAAATCACTGAAGCTTTCTTT.